This TCR beta chain was recovered during a study of T cells after yellow fever vaccination (dated by TCRdb to the late 2010s). Turning to the overall study: The SMART-Seq v4 Ultra Low Input RNA kit was used to prepare libraries from fractions with low cell numbers. Blood was collected at multiple timepoints before and after primary and secondary immunization, and bulk PBMC replicates and cell subsets were isolated. To track T-cell clones before and after primary and booster YFV17D yellow fever vaccination, bulk TCR alpha and beta repertoires were sequenced longitudinally. Two healthy male donors made up the cohort, one aged 18 to 29 years and the other aged 30 to 40 years.

This clonotype has only a few counts. Its antigen remains undetermined. No much larger clone is present one base from it, and per-base qualities are unavailable. What this sample's treatment or condition label stands for: live attenuated yellow fever vaccine strain. Two biological replicates of bulk PBMCs were collected at each blood-draw timepoint. PBMCs were isolated from peripheral blood using a standard Ficoll-Paque protocol. RNA was extracted with TriZol from bulk PBMCs, CD4 and CD8 fractions, and dextramer-positive and dextramer-negative fractions. From the cysteine up to the phenylalanine, the CDR3 has a length of 12 residues. Just CDR3 DNA is preserved here, 36 bases in frame from base 1. V is clipped by 3 bases and J by 8 bases, and the sequence between their germline boundaries is 11 bases long. CDR1 and CDR2 (KGHSH, LQKENI) derive from the germline V gene. The study at large found these results: The study included only two donors, which limits how far the findings can be generalized. Most clones expanded after primary vaccination were re-detected after the booster (around 96% of CD4 and more than 70% of CD8), suggesting broad memory maintenance. A small share of clonotypes occurred in both CD4 and CD8 compartments, likely arising from convergent recombination. Because abundant contaminating clonotypes from the bulk population could be contained in FACS-sorted repertoires, computational filtering was required. The secondary T-cell response was found to be weaker but faster than the primary response, with a peak reached on day 5 rather than on day 15.

Synthesis of TCR cDNA relied on 5'RACE template switching, a step that introduced a universal primer site along with unique molecular identifiers. Priming of cDNA synthesis was performed from both the TCR alpha and TCR beta constant segments. Library amplification used two PCR steps, and the second PCR step added sample barcodes and sequencing adapters. Sequencing of libraries was done on Illumina HiSeq 2500 (2x100 bp) or NovaSeq (2x150 bp). The paper's processing steps were these. MIGEC handled demultiplexing of reads and collapsing into UMI consensus sequences, while MiXCR performed V(D)J alignment. Vaccine-responding clonotypes were defined with edgeR using replicate PBMC samples, requiring FDR below 0.01 and a log2 fold change above 5 up to day 15. Each bulk clonotype was labeled CD4 or CD8 based on which sequenced repertoire, CD4 or CD8, contained the clonotype at higher abundance. TCRdb ran its own pipeline on the public reads, namely fastp trimming at Q25 and MiXCR clone calling, and kept in-frame beta chains. Each CDR3 protein gets just one entry, which takes the most common genes and DNA from the rows behind it. V and J calls and clone size were set by TCRdb, not the authors. This sample holds about 400,000 distinct CDR3 sequences; under 7.5% were observed only once. Roughly 15% of the sample is in the top ten clones.

The receptor chain draws on TRBV18 and TRBJ2-7, and possibly TRBD1, on 7 matching bases. This TCR came from a man aged 25-40 years who received the YFV17D yellow fever vaccine. The sample in question was PBMCs, obtained 5 days after the yellow fever booster vaccination. The sequence in DNA is TGTGCCAGCTCACCGGACAGGACTAAGCAGTACTTC. Translated, it gives CASSPDRTKQYF. With the portions outside the CDR3 filled from the reference TRBV18 and TRBJ2-7 genes, the complete variable region becomes NAGVMQNPRHLVRRRGQEARLRCSPMKGHSHVYWYRQLPEEGLKFMVYLQKENIIDESGMPKERFSAEFPKEGPSILRIQQVVRGDSAAYFCASSPDRTKQYFGPGTRLTVT.